Below are 26 T cell receptor beta chains sequenced from a single sample in a study of CD8+CD57+ T cells in acquired aplastic anemia. TCR beta VDJ combinations and CDR3 sequences were profiled from genomic DNA. Using its own MiXCR run on the reads, TCRdb lists one record per CDR3 protein. The sample lists about 190,000 distinct CDR3 sequences, roughly 56% occurring once. The sequenced sample was sorted CD4+, CD8+, or CD8+CD57+ T cells (not recorded which) from PBMCs. Source of these receptors: a human donor in good health, serving as a control.

As concerns this clonotype: A read error may produce the germline difference seen at one junction end. The chain has TRBV11-2 and TRBJ1-3; 12 bases are shared with TRBD1. From germline, CDR1 is SGHAT and CDR2 FQNNGV. The CDR3 covers 17 residues. The CDR3 protein is CASSLEGQGAPGSTIYF. The CDR3 DNA follows: TGCGCCAGCAGCTTGGAGGGACAGGGGGCCCCAGGGAGCACCATATATTTT.

This chain links TRBV6-1 with TRBJ1-2; TRBD1 matches at 7 bases. V shed 9 bases and J 3 bases; nucleotides not matched to a gene: 10. CDR1 and CDR2 (germline): MNHNS, SASEGT. This CDR3 region has 14 residues. For the CDR3, the DNA is TGTGCCAGGCTGGGACAGACAGGAGACTATGGCTACACCTTC. The encoded protein is CARLGQTGDYGYTF.

The chain carries TRBV6-2 or TRBV6-3 and TRBJ2-7; 7 bases are shared with TRBD1. This CDR3 contains 16 residues. CDR1 MNHEY and CDR2 SVGEGT come from the germline V gene. With 5 bases clipped from V and 0 bases from J, the junction kept 10 bases outside the gene matches. The CDR3 region is CASSPPGTANSYEQYF. The CDR3 DNA reads as TGTGCCAGCAGTCCTCCCGGGACAGCAAACTCCTACGAGCAGTACTTC.

A remark on this clonotype: The limits of the CDR3 on the DNA are not certain, so only TCRdb's listed CDR3 is given. The genes are TRBV3-2 and TRBJ2-7; the DNA was not compared with TRBD1, the D call given in the table. TRBV3-2 is reported as a pseudogene. The CDR3 contains 18 residues when both ends are counted. CDR3 in amino acids: CASSQEGHRCPYTCEQYF.

As concerns this clonotype: The junction departs from germline at one end; a sequencing error may be responsible. The rearrangement joins TRBV6-2 or TRBV6-3 to TRBJ2-7, with unresolved D. In germline, CDR1 is MNHEY, CDR2 SVGEGT. This CDR3 contains 13 residues. This CDR3 reads CAGSLGHIYEQYF. The CDR3 DNA reads TGTGCCGGCAGTCTTGGGCACATCTACGAGCAGTACTTC.

This chain links TRBV6-7 with TRBJ2-3, with 8 bases matching TRBD2. TRBV6-7 is an open reading frame whose function is uncertain. V was pared by 5 bases and J by 3 bases, with 13 bases of the junction left unmatched. The CDR3 length is 17 residues. The CDR3: CASSTPLGLADTDTQYF. The CDR3, as DNA: TGTGCCAGCAGTACTCCCCTCGGACTAGCTGATACAGATACGCAGTATTTT.

This clonotype was recorded at least ten times. The chain joins TRBV6-6 to TRBJ1-2; D perhaps matches TRBD1 (6 bases). This CDR3 contains 13 residues. The V end lost 8 bases, the J end lost 1 base, and 11 bases lay between the germline ends. In germline, CDR1 is MNHNY, CDR2 SVGAGI (reference sequence). Written as DNA, the CDR3 is TGTGCCAGCGGGGGCCAGCTTAACTATGGCTACACCTTC. Amino acids: CASGGQLNYGYTF.

This clonotype occurred many times. The chain uses TRBV28 and TRBJ2-7; tentatively, D is TRBD1 (5 bases). From germline, CDR1 is MDHEN and CDR2 SYDVKM. The V gene lost 7 bases and the J gene lost 6 bases, with 13 bases spanning the gap. This CDR3 has 12 amino acids. CDR3 DNA sequence: TGTGCCAGCAACGGCAGGGCGGTCGAGCAGTACTTC. Translated: CASNGRAVEQYF.

This clonotype showed up many times. The chain couples TRBV27 to TRBJ2-7; D possibly corresponds to TRBD2 (5 bases). Trimming shortened V by 4 bases and J by 7 bases, and 17 bases separated the two germline ends. The CDR3 length is 14 residues. Germline V gene sequence: CDR1 MNHEY, CDR2 SMNVEV (reference sequence). The CDR3 loop reads CASSYETRGREQYF. In DNA, the CDR3 is TGTGCCAGCAGTTACGAGACTCGGGGTCGTGAGCAGTACTTC.

The chain is built from TRBV18 and TRBJ1-1; 7 positions agree with TRBD1. The ends lost 8 bases at V and 4 bases at J; junction bases unmatched: 10. This CDR3 contains 14 residues. Germline V CDR1 and CDR2: KGHSH, LQKENI. The CDR3 DNA reads as TGTGCCAGCGCCCAGGGGGGCAAGGTCACTGAAGCTTTCTTT. Translated: CASAQGGKVTEAFF.

This clonotype has at least ten counts. V and J are TRBV12-3 or TRBV12-4 and TRBJ1-2, with D perhaps TRBD1 (5 bases). The CDR3 runs to 15 residues. Trimming pared 7 bases from V and 8 bases from J, leaving 23 bases between. CDR3 bases: TGTGCCAGCACCCTTTTTGGGGGGAAGGGCCGGGGCTACACCTTC. It specifies CASTLFGGKGRGYTF.

The count of this clonotype is one. CDR3 amino acids: CASSFGTSGGAYQETQYF. The CDR3 bases are TGCGCCAGCAGCTTTGGGACTAGCGGGGGGGCGTACCAAGAGACCCAGTACTTC. This rearrangement joins TRBV5-1 to TRBJ2-5, with 16 bases lining up with TRBD2. Germline values: CDR1 SGHRS, CDR2 YFSETQ. With 2 bases clipped from V and 0 bases from J, the junction kept 4 bases outside the gene matches. This CDR3 comprises 18 residues. Full variable domain (remainder filled in from reference TRBV5-1 and TRBJ2-5): KAGVTQTPRYLIKTRGQQVTLSCSPISGHRSVSWYQQTPGQGLQFLFEYFSETQRNKGNFPGRFSGRQFSNSRSEMNVSTLELGDSALYLCASSFGTSGGAYQETQYFGPGTRLLVL.

The V and J genes are TRBV5-1 and TRBJ2-7; TRBD1 agrees at 10 bases. The length of the CDR3 is 14 residues. V dropped 8 bases and J dropped 2; count of bases not matched to a gene: 7. Per the germline V gene, CDR1 is SGHRS and CDR2 is YFSETQ. CDR3 region: CASCGTGVPYEQYF. CDR3 DNA: TGCGCCAGTTGCGGGACAGGGGTCCCCTACGAGCAGTACTTC.

There are many counts of this clonotype. The chain carries TRBV2 and TRBJ1-5; TRBD1 matches 7 bases. Losses at the gene ends were 7 bases for V and 6 bases for J; bases not matched to a gene: 9. This CDR3 spans 14 amino acids. CDR1 is SNHLY, CDR2 FYNNEI, per germline. CDR3 amino acids: CASKQGGPGQPQHF. CDR3 DNA sequence: TGTGCCAGCAAGCAGGGGGGGCCAGGTCAGCCCCAGCATTTT.

By its share, this clonotype is medium-sized. V gene TRBV7-2 combines with J gene TRBJ2-7, with unresolved D. The V end was cut by 1 base, the J end by 12 bases, with 13 bases between. CDR1 is SGHTA, CDR2 FQGNSA, per germline. This CDR3 has 12 residues. This chain's CDR3 is CASSLETVVRYF. The CDR3, as DNA: TGTGCCAGCAGCTTAGAAACGGTAGTCCGGTACTTC.

This sequence joins TRBV19 and TRBJ2-5, with 11 nucleotides matching TRBD1. The CDR3 length is 14 residues. The ends lost 6 bases at V and 5 bases at J; junction bases unmatched: 5. Germline V gene sequence: CDR1 LNHDA, CDR2 SQIVND (reference sequence). The CDR3 region has the DNA TGTGCCAGTAGCTTCCGGGACAGGGGGGAGACCCAGTACTTC. It is translated as CASSFRDRGETQYF.

Here the CDR3 DNA reads TGTGCCAGCAGTTCCCAGAGGATAGCCACTGAAGCTTTCTTT. It encodes CASSSQRIATEAFF. The V call is TRBV2, the J call TRBJ1-1, with D hard to call. CDR3 length equals 14 residues. V lost 5 bases, J lost 4 bases, and 14 bases lay in between. Germline loops: CDR1 SNHLY, CDR2 FYNNEI.

This clonotype was seen ten or more times. V gene TRBV9 combines with J gene TRBJ2-2, with TRBD1 as a possible D gene (6 bases). Germline CDR1 reads SGDLS; CDR2 reads YYNGEE. This CDR3 contains 17 residues. Trimming shortened V by 1 base and J by 2 bases, and 15 bases separated the two germline ends. The CDR3 bases are TGTGCCAGCAGCGTAAGAATCGCAGGGGTAAACACCGGGGAGCTGTTTTTT. This gives the protein CASSVRIAGVNTGELFF.

Remarks on this clonotype: One base away lies a much larger clone, so this may be a sequencing read error. The gene calls are TRBV28 and TRBJ1-5, with D possibly TRBD1 on 5 matching bases. CDR3 length: 14 amino acids. Germline CDR1 and CDR2: MDHEN and SYDVKM. Trimming removed 6 bases at V and 4 bases at J, with 13 bases between. DNA for the CDR3: TGTGCCAGCAGACGGGGGAATGGGAATCAGCCCCAGCATTTT. Translation: CASRRGNGNQPQHF.

The chain carries TRBV29-1 and TRBJ2-7; unclear D gene. Germline lookup yields CDR1 SQVTM and CDR2 ANQGSEA. V lost 7 bases to trimming and J lost 2 bases, with 9 bases between them. The CDR3 loop spans 11 amino acids. The CDR3 sequence: CSGTVAYEQYF. The CDR3, as DNA: TGCAGCGGGACGGTGGCCTACGAGCAGTACTTC.

This clonotype showed up many times. V usage is TRBV5-8 and J usage is TRBJ1-1, with D possibly TRBD1 on 5 matching bases. Trimming stripped 0 bases from V and 0 bases from J, with 15 bases between. The CDR3 has 17 residues. Germline V CDR1 and CDR2: SGHTS, YDEGEE. For the CDR3, the DNA is TGTGCCAGCAGCTTGGGGGGCCAGAAGAGAATGAACACTGAAGCTTTCTTT. Translating gives CASSLGGQKRMNTEAFF.

The rearrangement uses TRBV19 and TRBJ2-5; 7 nucleotides align to TRBD2. There are 15 residues in the CDR3. V shed 0 bases, J shed 4 bases, and the junction held 5 bases outside the gene matches. Germline V CDR1 and CDR2: LNHDA, SQIVND (reference sequence). CDR3: CASSIDGGTRETQYF. CDR3 in DNA: TGTGCCAGTAGTATAGACGGGGGGACCCGAGAGACCCAGTACTTC.

As to this clonotype: One end of the junction varies from germline; a read error may be responsible. The chain joins TRBV20-1 to TRBJ1-6; D is uncertain. The CDR3 has 14 amino acids. Germline V CDR1 and CDR2: DFQATT, SNEGSKA (reference sequence). The CDR3 is CSAKGPGYNSPLHF. In DNA form, the CDR3 reads TGCAGTGCTAAAGGACCAGGCTATAATTCGCCCCTCCACTTT.

In its sample, this clonotype was seen a few times. The CDR3 DNA reads as TGCAGCGTCAGGGGGCCCCCAAATCTCGAGCAGTACTTC. Residues: CSVRGPPNLEQYF. This sequence joins TRBV29-1 and TRBJ2-7; 8 bases match TRBD1. This CDR3 spans 13 amino acids. Germline lookup yields CDR1 SQVTM and CDR2 ANQGSEA. V shed 6 bases, J shed 6 bases, and the junction held 10 bases outside the gene matches.

The chain couples TRBV2 to TRBJ1-2; 7 positions match TRBD1. J gave up 8 bases and V 4 bases, and 7 bases lay outside the gene matches. The CDR3 is 13 amino acids. CDR1 and CDR2 (germline): SNHLY, FYNNEI. Written as DNA, the CDR3 is TGTGCCAGCAGTGGGTTGCAGGGGGACGGCTACACCTTC. It codes for CASSGLQGDGYTF.

This clonotype was counted ten times or more. The chain links TRBV6-5 to TRBJ1-1; the D is unclear. CDR1 is MNHEY and CDR2 is SVGAGI in the germline V gene. The CDR3 extends over 11 amino acids. Trimming removed 7 bases at V and 8 bases at J, with 11 bases between. The CDR3 sequence: CASTAGREAFF. DNA for the CDR3: TGTGCCAGCACTGCCGGCAGGGAAGCTTTCTTT.